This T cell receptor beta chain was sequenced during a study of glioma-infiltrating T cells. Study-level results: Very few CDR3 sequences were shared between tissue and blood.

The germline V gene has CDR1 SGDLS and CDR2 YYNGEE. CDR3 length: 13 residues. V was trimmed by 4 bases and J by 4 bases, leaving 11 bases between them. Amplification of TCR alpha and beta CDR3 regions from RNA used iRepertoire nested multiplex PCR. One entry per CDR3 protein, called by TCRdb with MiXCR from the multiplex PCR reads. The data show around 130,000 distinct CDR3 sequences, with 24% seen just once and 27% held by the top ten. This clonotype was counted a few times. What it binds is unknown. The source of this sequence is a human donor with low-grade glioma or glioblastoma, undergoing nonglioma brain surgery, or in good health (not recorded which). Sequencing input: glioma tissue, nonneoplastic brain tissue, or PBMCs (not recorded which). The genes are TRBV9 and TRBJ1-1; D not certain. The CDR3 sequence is CASSPRYGTEAFF. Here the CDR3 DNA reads TGTGCCAGCAGCCCAAGGTATGGCACTGAAGCTTTCTTT. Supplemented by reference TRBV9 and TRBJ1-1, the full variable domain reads DSGVTQTPKHLITATGQRVTLRCSPRSGDLSVYWYQQSLDQGLQFLIQYYNGEERAKGNILERFSAQQFPDLHSELNLSSLELGDSALYFCASSPRYGTEAFFGQGTRLTVV.